Listed below are T cell receptor beta chains from one sample, sequenced in a study of Ad26.COV2.S vaccination and SARS-CoV-2 variants. Produced via immunoSEQ multiplex PCR; TCRdb's table is partial and in-frame only. The sample lists about 180,000 clones; around nine tenths were seen once. Sequencing was performed on peripheral blood, taken after recovery from COVID-19. The receptors were sampled from a human donor who had recovered from COVID-19. CDR3s include the opening cysteine and the closing phenylalanine or tryptophan. The D gene is left open where the match is weak.

d_call,v_call,cdr3_length,j_call,cdr3_aa,cdr3_nt
TRBD2,TRBV2,15,TRBJ2-2,CASAGTSGVTGELFF,TGTGCCAGCGCTGGGACTAGCGGGGTCACCGGGGAGCTGTTTTTT
-,TRBV15,14,TRBJ2-7,CATSAGLSSYEQYF,TGTGCCACCAGCGCAGGGTTAAGCTCCTACGAGCAGTACTTC
-,TRBV6-1,14,TRBJ1-4,CASSWQGPGEKLFF,TGTGCCAGCAGTTGGCAGGGTCCAGGCGAAAAACTGTTTTTT
TRBD1,TRBV24-1,19,TRBJ1-6,CATSDSRGRGGSYNSPLHF,TGTGCCACCAGTGATAGCAGGGGGCGAGGGGGCTCCTATAATTCACCCCTCCACTTT
TRBD1,TRBV12-5,13,TRBJ1-2,CASGHGQGGGYTF,TGTGCTAGTGGCCACGGACAGGGCGGCGGCTACACCTTC
TRBD1,TRBV4-1,16,TRBJ1-2,CASSHSMTGTNYGYTF,TGCGCCAGCAGCCATTCTATGACAGGGACTAACTATGGCTACACCTTC
-,TRBV23-1,16,TRBJ1-1,CASSPKLGAGDTEAFF,TGCGCCAGCAGCCCAAAGCTAGGGGCCGGGGACACTGAAGCTTTCTTT
-,TRBV3-1/TRBV3-2,15,TRBJ2-7,CASSLRNGAGYEQYF,TGTGCCAGCAGCCTTCGCAACGGGGCAGGCTACGAGCAGTACTTC
-,TRBV2,13,TRBJ1-1,CASSGTGGTEAFF,TGTGCCAGCAGTGGGACGGGGGGCACTGAAGCTTTCTTT
-,TRBV5-4,15,TRBJ1-1,CASSFAWGAGTEAFF,TGTGCCAGCAGCTTTGCGTGGGGGGCGGGCACTGAAGCTTTCTTT
-,TRBV7-2,15,TRBJ2-6,CASSLRGAGANVLTF,TGTGCCAGCAGCTTAAGGGGGGCAGGGGCCAACGTCCTGACTTTC
-,TRBV7-9,15,TRBJ2-7,CASSFWGRGDYEQYF,TGTGCCAGCAGCTTCTGGGGACGTGGGGACTACGAGCAGTACTTC